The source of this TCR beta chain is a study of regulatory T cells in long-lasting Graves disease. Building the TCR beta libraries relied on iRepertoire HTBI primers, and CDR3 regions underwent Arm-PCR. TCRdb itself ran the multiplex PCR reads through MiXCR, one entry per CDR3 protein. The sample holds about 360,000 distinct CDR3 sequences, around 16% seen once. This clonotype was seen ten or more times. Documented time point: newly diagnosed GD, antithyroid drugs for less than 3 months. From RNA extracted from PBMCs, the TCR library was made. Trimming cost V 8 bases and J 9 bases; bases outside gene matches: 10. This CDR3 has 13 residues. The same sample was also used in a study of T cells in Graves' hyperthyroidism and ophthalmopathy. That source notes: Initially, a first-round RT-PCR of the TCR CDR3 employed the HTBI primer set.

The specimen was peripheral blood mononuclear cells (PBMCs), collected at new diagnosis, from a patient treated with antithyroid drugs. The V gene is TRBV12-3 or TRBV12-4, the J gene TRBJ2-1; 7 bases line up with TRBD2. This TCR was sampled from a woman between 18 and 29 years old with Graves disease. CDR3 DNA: TGTGCCAGCCGGGCTAGCGGTTTTGTTGAGCAGTTCTTC. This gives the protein CASRASGFVEQFF.